This T cell receptor beta chain was obtained from a study of OX40 agonist ivuxolimab in advanced cancers. Overall study context: In this trial design, patients received ivuxolimab intravenously at 0.01 to 10 mg/kg every 2 weeks. Dose-escalation patients suffered from hepatocellular carcinoma, melanoma, renal cell or head and neck cancer. Prior anti-PD-1, anti-PD-L1 or anti-CTLA-4 therapy was allowed; around 40% had some. Overall study findings and caveats: Expanded clones were, on average, more numerous in CD8+ T cells than in CD4+.

With respect to this clone: Its matching antigen is unknown.

The germline V and J ends were trimmed by 3 bases and 5 bases, with 7 bases remaining between them. The CDR3 runs to 13 residues. Germline CDR1 and CDR2: SGHVS and FQNEAQ. Using immunoSEQ multiplex PCR, the repertoire was profiled, and TCRdb retains in-frame clones only, with some absent. This table holds more than 40,000 clones, 85% to 90% found once. The J gene is TRBJ2-2, the V gene TRBV7-8; no reliable D call. The source of this sequence is an adult with an advanced solid tumor such as melanoma, head and neck, liver or kidney cancer. The sequenced sample was CD4+ or CD8+ T cells sorted from blood, obtained in a trial of the OX40 agonist ivuxolimab. CDR3 sequence reads: CASSFDITGELFF. The CDR3, as DNA: TGTGCCAGCAGCTTTGACATAACCGGGGAGCTGTTTTTT.